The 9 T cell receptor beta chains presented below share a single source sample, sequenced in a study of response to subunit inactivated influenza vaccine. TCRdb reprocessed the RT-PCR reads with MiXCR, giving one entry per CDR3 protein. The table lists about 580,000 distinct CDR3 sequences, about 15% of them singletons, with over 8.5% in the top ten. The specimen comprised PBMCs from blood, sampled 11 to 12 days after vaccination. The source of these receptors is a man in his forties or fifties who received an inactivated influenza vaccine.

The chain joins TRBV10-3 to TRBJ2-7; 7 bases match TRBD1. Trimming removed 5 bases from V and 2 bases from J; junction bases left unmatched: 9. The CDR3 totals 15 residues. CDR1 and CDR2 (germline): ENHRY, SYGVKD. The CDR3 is CAISPPGGVAYEQYF. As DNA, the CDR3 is TGTGCCATCAGTCCCCCAGGGGGAGTAGCCTACGAGCAGTACTTC.

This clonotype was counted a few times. This chain's CDR3 is CASSKQRQGGYEQYF. CDR3 sequence (DNA): TGTGCCAGCAGTAAACAGAGACAGGGGGGATACGAGCAGTACTTC. The chain joins TRBV2 to TRBJ2-7; 9 nucleotides match TRBD1. Germline assignment: CDR1 SNHLY and CDR2 FYNNEI. The J segment lost 4 bases and the V segment lost 5 bases, leaving 9 bases of the junction unmatched. This CDR3 has 15 amino acids.

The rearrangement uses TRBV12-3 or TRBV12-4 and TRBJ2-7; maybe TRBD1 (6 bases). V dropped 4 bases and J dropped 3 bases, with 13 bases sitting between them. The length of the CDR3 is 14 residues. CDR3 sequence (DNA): TGTGCCAGCAGTTCGTGGACAGCCAACTACGAGCAGTACTTC. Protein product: CASSSWTANYEQYF.

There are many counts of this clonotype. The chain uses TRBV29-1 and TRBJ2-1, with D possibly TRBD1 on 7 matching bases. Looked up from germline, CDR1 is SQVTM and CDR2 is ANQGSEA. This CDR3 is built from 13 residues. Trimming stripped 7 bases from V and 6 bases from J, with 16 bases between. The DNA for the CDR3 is TGCAGCGCCAACCGACAGGGAGGCAATGAGCAGTTCTTC. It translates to CSANRQGGNEQFF.

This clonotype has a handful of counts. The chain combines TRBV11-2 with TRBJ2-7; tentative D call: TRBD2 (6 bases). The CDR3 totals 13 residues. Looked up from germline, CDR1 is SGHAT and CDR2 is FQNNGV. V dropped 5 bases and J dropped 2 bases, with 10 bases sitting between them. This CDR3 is CASSPRLAYEQYF. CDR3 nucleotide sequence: TGTGCCAGCAGCCCGAGACTAGCCTACGAGCAGTACTTC. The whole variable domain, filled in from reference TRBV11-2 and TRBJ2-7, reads EAGVAQSPRYKIIEKRQSVAFWCNPISGHATLYWYQQILGQGPKLLIQFQNNGVVDDSQLPKDRFSAERLKGVDSTLKIQPAKLEDSAVYLCASSPRLAYEQYFGPGTRLTVT.

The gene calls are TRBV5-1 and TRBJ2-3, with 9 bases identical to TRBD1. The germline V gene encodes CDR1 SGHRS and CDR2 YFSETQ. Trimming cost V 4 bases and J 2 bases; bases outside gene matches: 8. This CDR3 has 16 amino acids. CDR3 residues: CASSLRDRVPTDTQYF. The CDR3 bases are TGCGCCAGCAGCCTAAGGGACAGGGTCCCCACAGATACGCAGTATTTT.

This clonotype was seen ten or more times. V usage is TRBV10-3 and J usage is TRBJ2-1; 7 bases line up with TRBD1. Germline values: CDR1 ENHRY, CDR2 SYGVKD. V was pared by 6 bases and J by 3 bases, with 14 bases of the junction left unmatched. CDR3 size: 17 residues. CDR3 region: CAISDPKNRGVYNEQFF. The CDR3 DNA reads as TGTGCCATCAGCGATCCGAAAAACAGGGGTGTCTACAATGAGCAGTTCTTC.

The CDR3, as DNA: TGTGCCAGCAGCCAAGGCTGGCAGGGATCCTACGAGCAGTACTTC. This codes for CASSQGWQGSYEQYF. V is TRBV14 and J is TRBJ2-7; the D gene is possibly TRBD1 (5 bases). CDR1 and CDR2 (germline): SGHDN, FVKESK. The CDR3 runs to 15 residues. V lost 1 base and J 1 base, leaving 11 bases between the germline ends.

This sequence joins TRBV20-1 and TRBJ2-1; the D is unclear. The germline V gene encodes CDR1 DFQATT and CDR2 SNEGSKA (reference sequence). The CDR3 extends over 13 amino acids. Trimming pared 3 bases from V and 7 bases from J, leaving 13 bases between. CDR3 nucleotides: TGCAGTGCTAGGCACGTACGTCAGAATGAGCAGTTCTTC. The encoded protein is CSARHVRQNEQFF.